This T cell receptor beta chain is from a study of CD8 T cells in Susac syndrome. Study-level points and caveats: CD4+ T cell repertoires in Susac syndrome lacked clonal expansion.

With regard to this clonotype: As yet, its antigen is unknown.

Germline V lookup: CDR1 LNHDA, CDR2 SQIVND (reference sequence). After removal of 6 bases from V and 6 bases from J, the junction contained 5 bases not matched to a gene. The CDR3 sequence is 13 residues long. When the RNA was reverse transcribed, random hexamers were used with an input of about 0.5 to 1 ug. With immunoSEQ multiplex PCR, TCR beta CDR3 was amplified across 54 Vbeta and 13 Jbeta. TCRdb re-analysed the immunoSEQ multiplex PCR reads in MiXCR, keeping a single row per CDR3 protein. The sample has about 180,000 distinct CDR3 sequences, roughly 94% seen once; the top ten hold 0.085% to 0.1%.

This TCR was recovered from a human donor with Susac syndrome. This chain joins TRBV19 and TRBJ1-5; 7 positions agree with TRBD1. The specimen was CD4+ T cells from PBMCs. CDR3: CASSVTGPQPQHF. CDR3 nucleotides: TGTGCCAGTAGCGTGACAGGGCCTCAGCCCCAGCATTTT.